This TCR beta chain originates from a study of shared clonotypes between healthy human individuals. Study information: Donor ages ranged 18 to 49 years: a couple of women, a few men.

CD45RO negativity and positive selection for CCR7 defined naive CD8 cells, a population that excluded terminally differentiated effector memory CD45RA+ cells. CDR1 and CDR2 (germline): SGDLS, YYNGEE. CDR3 length: 16 residues. The ends were cut back, 4 bases at V and 0 bases at J, with 16 bases in the middle. Repertoires were generated with immunoSEQ multiplex PCR, while TCRdb's copy carries only in-frame clones and drops some. The table records 1.5 million to 2.5 million clones, 85% to 95% of them present only once. Study conclusions and caveats: Collection of samples was limited to blood; tissue repertoires likely differ. The sharing of roughly 5% of naive CD4 clonotypes was seen across several donors.

Details on this clone: The antigen is not known.

The clonotype comes from a man between 18 and 29 years old in good health. The specimen was naive CD8+ T cells sorted from blood. The chain combines TRBV9 with TRBJ1-1, with a possible D match to TRBD1 (5 bases). CDR3 amino acids: CASSPGWGGMNTEAFF. The CDR3 nucleotides read TGTGCCAGCAGCCCTGGCTGGGGGGGGATGAACACTGAAGCTTTCTTT.